These 32 T cell receptor beta chains came from one sample sequenced in a study of control samples from healthy donors and cancer patients (TCRdb year 2020). To prepare the library, the immunoSEQ multiplex PCR assay was applied. TCRdb holds this immuneACCESS table with in-frame rearrangements only. Some clones are missing; in checked studies, unresolved V genes explain under half, and the rest has no known cause. This sample holds 150,000 to 200,000 clones; around 88% were observed only once. The top ten clones comprise 1.5% to 2% of the sample. The sequenced sample was blood. The receptors here all came from a man between 18 and 29 years old in good health.

The rearrangement uses TRBV6-6 and TRBJ1-4; possibly TRBD1 for D (6 bases). Deletions cut 3 bases from V and 7 bases from J, with 15 bases between. This CDR3 has 15 amino acids. Germline CDR1 MNHNY, CDR2 SVGAGI (reference sequence). The CDR3 coding sequence is TGTGCCAGCAGTTATTCCGGGGGGCTCGGTGAAAAACTGTTTTTT. Amino acids: CASSYSGGLGEKLFF.

The V gene is TRBV27, the J gene TRBJ1-1; no clear D. V was pared by 5 bases and J by 1 base, with 17 bases between. CDR3 size: 16 residues. Germline CDR1 and CDR2: MNHEY and SMNVEV (reference sequence). The DNA for the CDR3 is TGTGCCAGCAGTGACGAGGTTCCGGAACGGAACACTGAAGCTTTCTTT. It yields the protein CASSDEVPERNTEAFF.

This clone was counted a single time. J is TRBJ2-5 and V is TRBV3-1 (or the pseudogene TRBV3-2); no reliable D call. There are 11 residues in the CDR3. Germline CDR1 reads LGHDT; CDR2 reads YNNKEL (reference sequence). Trimming stripped 5 bases from V and 5 bases from J, with 6 bases between. Here the CDR3 reads CASSVRETQYF. CDR3 nucleotides: TGTGCCAGCAGCGTTCGGGAGACCCAGTACTTC.

V and J are TRBV15 and TRBJ2-5; D is unresolved. Per the germline V gene, CDR1 is LNHNV and CDR2 is YYDKDF (reference sequence). There are 14 residues in the CDR3. Trimming took off 1 base at V and 1 base at J, with 7 bases between the two ends. The DNA for the CDR3 is TGTGCCACCAGCAGAGGGGCTTCCCAAGAGACCCAGTACTTC. Amino acids: CATSRGASQETQYF.

This chain joins TRBV6-6 and TRBJ1-5; TRBD1 might be the D (5 bases). The CDR3 extends over 15 amino acids. V was cut by 6 bases and J by 0 bases, with 12 bases left in between. Germline loops: CDR1 MNHNY, CDR2 SVGAGI (reference sequence). In nucleotides, the CDR3 is TGTGCCAGCAGAAGCAGGGATTATAGCAATCAGCCCCAGCATTTT. This encodes CASRSRDYSNQPQHF.

In its sample, this clone was seen a few times. The DNA for the CDR3 is TGCGCCAGCAGTGAAGCGAGGAATTTGAACACTGAAGCTTTCTTT. Its translation is CASSEARNLNTEAFF. V and J are TRBV10-2 and TRBJ1-1; no reliable D call. CDR1 and CDR2 from the germline V gene are WSHSY and SAAADI. The CDR3 has 15 residues. V was pared by 3 bases and J by 0 bases, with 11 bases between.

This CDR3 reads CASSFRRAHEQYF. The CDR3 region has the DNA TGTGCCAGCAGCTTCCGGAGGGCCCACGAGCAGTACTTC. This chain uses TRBV5-6 with TRBJ2-7; perhaps TRBD2 as D (6 bases). Trimming removed 2 bases at V and 5 bases at J, with 11 bases between. Germline assignment: CDR1 SGHDT and CDR2 YYEEEE. CDR3 length: 13 amino acids. Full variable domain (missing parts from reference TRBV5-6 and TRBJ2-7): DAGVTQSPTHLIKTRGQQVTLRCSPKSGHDTVSWYQQALGQGPQFIFQYYEEEERQRGNFPDRFSGHQFPNYSSELNVNALLLGDSALYLCASSFRRAHEQYFGPGTRLTVT.

The chain employs TRBV6-5 and TRBJ2-1; D is uncertain. Germline V gene sequence: CDR1 MNHEY, CDR2 SVGAGI. V was cut by 2 bases and J by 5 bases, with 4 bases left in between. CDR3 size: 12 residues. In DNA, the CDR3 is TGTGCCAGCAGTTACGCGAACAATGAGCAGTTCTTC. This sequence encodes CASSYANNEQFF.

The chain joins TRBV19 to TRBJ2-2; D is ambiguous. CDR1 is LNHDA and CDR2 is SQIVND in the germline V gene (reference sequence). This CDR3 comprises 14 residues. V gave up 6 bases and J gave up 1 base, with 9 bases separating them. The CDR3 reads CASRVKENTGELFF. The DNA of the CDR3 is TGTGCCAGTAGAGTCAAAGAGAACACCGGGGAGCTGTTTTTT.

This rearrangement joins TRBV24-1 to TRBJ1-2; D perhaps matches TRBD1 (5 bases). The CDR3 sequence is 14 residues long. Germline V gene sequence: CDR1 KGHDR, CDR2 SFDVKD. Trimming stripped 2 bases from V and 11 bases from J, with 17 bases between. The CDR3: CATSDSSGTLGYTF. Written as DNA, the CDR3 is TGTGCCACCAGTGATTCGTCCGGGACCCTCGGATACACCTTC.

This clone was detected only a few times. The V and J genes are TRBV30 and TRBJ1-3, with D maybe TRBD1 (5 bases). V gave up 2 bases and J gave up 0 bases, with 8 bases separating them. The germline CDR1 and CDR2 sequences are GTSNPN and SVGIG (reference sequence). CDR3 length: 14 residues. The CDR3 reads CAWSTGNSGNTIYF. In DNA, the CDR3 is TGTGCCTGGAGTACAGGAAACTCTGGAAACACCATATATTTT.

The chain couples TRBV6-5 to TRBJ1-2; 11 positions match TRBD1. This CDR3 is built from 15 residues. Trimming took 6 bases from V and 7 from J; bases not matched to a gene: 10. CDR1 and CDR2 from the germline V gene are MNHEY and SVGAGI. CDR3 bases: TGTGCCAGCAGGGACCGGGACAGGGGGACGGGTGGCTACACCTTC. This gives the protein CASRDRDRGTGGYTF.

In its sample, this clone was seen once. The V call is TRBV3-1 (or the pseudogene TRBV3-2), the J call TRBJ2-5, with TRBD1 as a possible D gene (6 bases). This CDR3 comprises 20 residues. The V gene lost 2 bases and the J gene lost 5 bases, with 30 bases spanning the gap. Germline lookup yields CDR1 LGHDT and CDR2 YNNKEL (reference sequence). CDR3: CASSQTSEDSRLYVSETQYF. The CDR3 DNA reads as TGTGCCAGCAGCCAAACGTCCGAGGACAGCAGGCTTTACGTATCGGAGACCCAGTACTTC.

The chain employs TRBV19 and TRBJ2-5; TRBD2 agrees at 14 bases. With 2 bases clipped from V and 5 bases from J, the junction kept 7 bases outside the gene matches. Germline V gene data show CDR1 as LNHDA and CDR2 as SQIVND (reference sequence). CDR3 length equals 17 residues. Here the CDR3 reads CASSIRGTSGGYETQYF. CDR3 coding DNA: TGTGCCAGTAGTATAAGGGGGACTAGCGGGGGTTATGAGACCCAGTACTTC.

This clone was detected once. This sequence joins TRBV19 and TRBJ1-5, with unresolved D. The germline V gene encodes CDR1 LNHDA and CDR2 SQIVND (reference sequence). This CDR3 spans 16 amino acids. The V end was cut by 5 bases, the J end by 7 bases, with 21 bases between. In nucleotides, the CDR3 is TGTGCCAGTAGTGAGACGCCGCAAAGGTTCGGACAGCCCCAGCATTTT. It yields the protein CASSETPQRFGQPQHF.

The V call is TRBV6-1, the J call TRBJ2-7; D uncertain. Trimming took 3 bases from V and 7 from J, leaving 19 bases between them. Per germline, CDR1 MNHNS and CDR2 SASEGT. This CDR3 has 15 residues. The CDR3 here is CASSDFTLSLVEQYF. DNA for the CDR3: TGTGCCAGCAGTGATTTTACCCTCAGCCTGGTAGAGCAGTACTTC.

J is TRBJ2-7 and V is TRBV29-1, with 8 bases that match TRBD2. The length of the CDR3 is 12 residues. J was trimmed by 1 base and V by 6 bases; bases with no gene match: 2. From germline, CDR1 is SQVTM and CDR2 ANQGSEA. The CDR3 loop reads CSVTSGSYEQYF. CDR3 coding DNA: TGCAGCGTCACTAGCGGTTCCTACGAGCAGTACTTC.

Comments on this clone: At one of its ends the junction is not consistent with the germline gene, which may arise from a read error. This sample also contains other DNA sequences that code for the same CDR3. DNA of the CDR3: TGTGCCAGTAGCCAAGACTCCAGGAGATACATGAACACTGAAGCTTTCTTT. This gives the protein CASSQDSRRYMNTEAFF. This chain links TRBV3-1 (or the pseudogene TRBV3-2) with TRBJ1-1; D remains unclear. The germline CDR1 and CDR2 sequences are LGHDT and YNNKEL (reference sequence). The CDR3 is 17 residues long.

V and J are TRBV28 and TRBJ1-2; TRBD1 agrees at 8 bases. CDR1 and CDR2 (germline): MDHEN, SYDVKM. The V and J ends lost 5 bases and 8 bases, in that order; junction bases with no gene match: 13. This CDR3 is 15 amino acids long. As DNA, the CDR3 is TGTGCCAGCAGTGTACCCCTCCAGGGGGCGGGCGGCTACACCTTC. It yields the protein CASSVPLQGAGGYTF.

The rearrangement joins TRBV5-1 to TRBJ2-2, with 14 bases lining up with TRBD2. The CDR3 is 16 amino acids. V lost 5 bases to trimming and J lost 4 bases; unmatched junction nucleotides: 4. Germline assignment: CDR1 SGHRS and CDR2 YFSETQ. The CDR3 sequence: CASRGLAGGPTGELFF. The CDR3 nucleotides read TGCGCCAGCAGAGGACTAGCGGGGGGTCCCACCGGGGAGCTGTTTTTT.

The gene calls are TRBV6-6 and TRBJ1-6; perhaps TRBD1 as D (5 bases). CDR3 length: 16 residues. CDR1 is MNHNY, CDR2 SVGAGI, per germline (reference sequence). The V and J ends lost 5 bases and 8 bases respectively, with 19 bases between them. In DNA form, the CDR3 reads TGTGCCAGCAGTCCCCCTTCTGGGGCTGGGGATTCACCCCTCCACTTT. It is translated as CASSPPSGAGDSPLHF.

The V call is TRBV7-9, the J call TRBJ2-5; no definite D call. Looked up from germline, CDR1 is SEHNR and CDR2 is FQNEAQ (reference sequence). CDR3 size: 11 residues. V was clipped by 5 bases and J by 8 bases, with 9 bases between them. As DNA, the CDR3 is TGTGCCAGCAGCGCCTCCCAAACCCAGTACTTC. Translated, it gives CASSASQTQYF. Looking up the rest from reference TRBV7-9 and TRBJ2-5 gives the full variable domain: DTGVSQNPRHKITKRGQNVTFRCDPISEHNRLYWYRQTLGQGPEFLTYFQNEAQLEKSRLLSDRFSAERPKGSFSTLEIQRTEQGDSAMYLCASSASQTQYFGPGTRLLVL.

The count of this clone is one. The chain is built from TRBV9 and TRBJ1-3; a weak D match, TRBD1 (5 bases). Trimming took off 0 bases at V and 4 bases at J, with 8 bases between the two ends. The length of the CDR3 is 14 residues. Germline lookup yields CDR1 SGDLS and CDR2 YYNGEE. The CDR3 DNA reads TGTGCCAGCAGCGTAGACTACAGGGGAAACACCATATATTTT. Translation gives CASSVDYRGNTIYF. Full variable domain (rest looked up from reference TRBV9 and TRBJ1-3): DSGVTQTPKHLITATGQRVTLRCSPRSGDLSVYWYQQSLDQGLQFLIQYYNGEERAKGNILERFSAQQFPDLHSELNLSSLELGDSALYFCASSVDYRGNTIYFGEGSWLTVV.

The V call is TRBV16, the J call TRBJ2-1, with D unresolved. The V end was cut by 2 bases, the J end by 7 bases, with 3 bases between. Germline CDR1 KGHSY, CDR2 FQNENV. CDR3 length: 11 amino acids. CDR3 amino acids: CASSQQNEQFF. CDR3 sequence (DNA): TGTGCCAGCAGCCAACAGAATGAGCAGTTCTTC.

The J gene is TRBJ1-6, the V gene TRBV9; D perhaps matches TRBD1 (5 bases). The CDR3 totals 13 residues. V was shortened by 4 bases and J by 8 bases, with 10 bases between the two germline ends. Germline assignment: CDR1 SGDLS and CDR2 YYNGEE. CDR3 in DNA: TGTGCCAGCAGCATCGGGGGGGATTCACCCCTCCACTTT. Translated, it gives CASSIGGDSPLHF.

The chain links TRBV7-3 to TRBJ2-5, with D unresolved. Deletions cut 5 bases from V and 4 bases from J, with 14 bases between. This CDR3 is 14 amino acids long. From germline, CDR1 is SGHTA and CDR2 FQGTGA. The CDR3 sequence is CASSRTGTGETQYF. The CDR3 nucleotides read TGTGCCAGCAGCCGAACCGGTACGGGAGAGACCCAGTACTTC.

This clone came up once. The gene calls are TRBV28 and TRBJ2-7; D uncertain. The V end was cut by 3 bases, the J end by 4 bases, with 13 bases between. CDR1 is MDHEN and CDR2 is SYDVKM in the germline V gene. This CDR3 is 14 amino acids long. This CDR3 reads CASSLITETYEQYF. The CDR3 nucleotides are TGTGCCAGCAGTTTGATTACGGAAACTTACGAGCAGTACTTC.

Worth noting for this clone: Other DNA sequences in this sample translate to the same CDR3. V and J are TRBV7-9 and TRBJ1-3; 7 positions agree with TRBD1. V lost 5 bases and J lost 0; bases outside the gene matches: 4. The germline V gene encodes CDR1 SEHNR and CDR2 FQNEAQ (reference sequence). The CDR3 totals 15 residues. The CDR3 DNA follows: TGTGCCAGCAGCAAAGGGGGCTCCTCTGGAAACACCATATATTTT. It codes for CASSKGGSSGNTIYF.

The sample holds one count of this clone. The chain carries TRBV6-2 or TRBV6-3 and TRBJ2-1; possibly TRBD1 for D (6 bases). The germline V and J ends were trimmed by 5 bases and 14 bases, with 19 bases remaining between them. This CDR3 region has 13 residues. Germline CDR1 MNHEY, CDR2 SVGEGT. CDR3 residues: CASSLPIQGLEFF. In DNA, the CDR3 is TGTGCCAGCAGTCTACCTATACAGGGTCTAGAGTTCTTC.

J is TRBJ1-1 and V is TRBV10-3; perhaps TRBD1 as D (6 bases). Trimming took 3 bases from V and 5 from J, leaving 13 bases between them. Looked up from germline, CDR1 is ENHRY and CDR2 is SYGVKD. The CDR3 totals 14 residues. In DNA, the CDR3 is TGTGCCATCAGTGACGGGGGGCGTTTGACTGAAGCTTTCTTT. Translated: CAISDGGRLTEAFF.

The gene calls are TRBV6-2 or TRBV6-3 and TRBJ2-3; D ambiguous. There are 16 residues in the CDR3. Germline assignment: CDR1 MNHEY and CDR2 SVGEGT. V was pared by 5 bases and J by 2 bases, with 17 bases between. Here the CDR3 DNA reads TGTGCCAGCAGTCGAATACCAGGCACCCACACAGATACGCAGTATTTT. It yields the protein CASSRIPGTHTDTQYF.

The rearrangement joins TRBV7-9 to TRBJ2-7, with D possibly matching TRBD2 (5 bases). The V gene's germline CDR1 is SEHNR and CDR2 FQNEAQ (reference sequence). This CDR3 has 14 amino acids. Trimming pared 1 base from V and 5 bases from J, leaving 12 bases between. The DNA of the CDR3 is TGTGCCAGCAGCTTAGGGACTCAACACGACGAGCAGTACTTC. As protein: CASSLGTQHDEQYF.